These 14 T cell receptor beta chains share one sample of origin, sequenced in a study of cytomegalovirus exposure and HLA in healthy donors. Researchers ran the PCR with 60 Vbeta and 13 Jbeta primers. Repertoires were generated with immunoSEQ multiplex PCR, while TCRdb's copy carries only in-frame clones and drops some. The table lists 150,000 to 200,000 clones, 80% to 85% of them singletons. The specimen sequenced was PBMCs. These receptors all come from a woman in her 40s in good health and CMV-seronegative.

The V call is TRBV5-1, the J call TRBJ2-1, with TRBD1 as a possible D gene (5 bases). CDR1 SGHRS and CDR2 YFSETQ come from the germline V gene. This CDR3 region has 14 residues. Trimming cost V 0 bases and J 12 bases, with 16 bases left between them. The CDR3 reads CASSLGIKGLWQFF. CDR3 nucleotide sequence: TGCGCCAGCAGCTTGGGTATTAAGGGGTTGTGGCAGTTCTTC.

The gene calls are TRBV11-3 and TRBJ2-7, with D possibly being TRBD1 (5 bases). Germline V gene lookup returns CDR1 SGHNT and CDR2 YENEEA. This CDR3 is 16 amino acids long. V lost 1 base and J 1 base, leaving 14 bases between the germline ends. The CDR3 protein is CASSLGQGSWSYEQYV. CDR3 nucleotide sequence: TGTGCCAGCAGCTTAGGGCAGGGTTCGTGGTCCTACGAGCAGTACGTC.

The chain links TRBV9 to TRBJ2-1, with 7 bases aligning to TRBD2. V lost 0 bases, J lost 3 bases, and 3 bases stayed unmatched. Germline CDR1 is SGDLS and CDR2 is YYNGEE. The length of the CDR3 is 15 residues. CDR3 DNA sequence: TGTGCCAGCAGCGTAGGATGGGACTACTACAATGAGCAGTTCTTC. Protein: CASSVGWDYYNEQFF.

The gene calls are TRBV11-2 and TRBJ1-1; D may be TRBD1 (5 bases). Germline loops: CDR1 SGHAT, CDR2 FQNNGV. Trimming left V 2 bases short and J 5 bases short, with 15 bases between. The CDR3 totals 15 residues. For the CDR3, the DNA is TGTGCCAGCAGCTTACACGGTGGGGCGGCGACTGAAGCTTTCTTT. Amino acids: CASSLHGGAATEAFF. Looking up the rest from reference TRBV11-2 and TRBJ1-1 gives the full variable domain: EAGVAQSPRYKIIEKRQSVAFWCNPISGHATLYWYQQILGQGPKLLIQFQNNGVVDDSQLPKDRFSAERLKGVDSTLKIQPAKLEDSAVYLCASSLHGGAATEAFFGQGTRLTVV.

The V call is TRBV6-1, the J call TRBJ1-6; TRBD1 aligns across 7 bases. CDR1 and CDR2 (germline): MNHNS, SASEGT. This CDR3 has 14 residues. V trimming: 5 bases; J trimming: 11 bases; junction bases outside the gene matches: 9. The CDR3 loop is CASSPRTGVPPLHF. The CDR3 coding sequence is TGTGCCAGCAGTCCTCGGACAGGAGTTCCACCCCTCCACTTT.

Worth noting for this clone: A read error may produce the germline difference seen at one junction end. The gene calls are TRBV7-7 and TRBJ1-1, with D unclear. The CDR3 length is 13 residues. Germline V gene data show CDR1 as SSHAT and CDR2 as FNYEAQ (reference sequence). In DNA, the CDR3 is TGTGCTAGCAGCTTAGGTAGCGACACTGAAGCTTTCTTT. Its translation is CASSLGSDTEAFF.

The chain carries TRBV9 and TRBJ1-4, with D uncertain. The CDR3 runs 15 residues. V was pared by 1 base and J by 8 bases, with 15 bases between. In germline, CDR1 is SGDLS, CDR2 YYNGEE. The CDR3 DNA reads as TGTGCCAGCAGCGTACAGGATACCTTTGGCGAAAAACTGTTTTTT. The encoded protein is CASSVQDTFGEKLFF.

This clone was counted a single time. The J gene is TRBJ2-7, the V gene TRBV2; D is perhaps TRBD1 (6 bases). CDR1 and CDR2 (germline): SNHLY, FYNNEI. This CDR3 has 14 amino acids. V lost 5 bases and J lost 0, with 11 bases in between. The CDR3 sequence: CASSQVGASYEQYF. Written as DNA, the CDR3 is TGTGCCAGCAGTCAAGTGGGGGCCTCCTACGAGCAGTACTTC.

This chain joins TRBV21-1 and TRBJ2-3; the table's D gene call, TRBD1, was not cross checked with the DNA. TRBV21-1 corresponds to a pseudogene. CDR3 length: 15 amino acids. DNA of the CDR3: TGTGCCAGCAGTCGGGACAGGGGGCGGTTAGATACGCAGTATTTT. Amino acid sequence: CASSRDRGRLDTQYF.

The chain is built from TRBV7-2 and TRBJ2-2; TRBD1 matches 10 bases. The junction had 7 bases not matched to a gene; V was cut back by 9 bases and J by 6 bases. This CDR3 region has 14 residues. CDR1 SGHTA and CDR2 FQGNSA come from the germline V gene. The CDR3 sequence: CASLTGTGAGELFF. As DNA, the CDR3 is TGTGCCAGTCTGACCGGGACAGGGGCCGGGGAGCTGTTTTTT.

The V and J genes are TRBV30 and TRBJ2-2; 7 bases are a match to TRBD1. The CDR3 has 13 amino acids. J was trimmed by 7 bases and V by 6 bases; bases with no gene match: 8. The V gene's germline CDR1 is GTSNPN and CDR2 SVGIG (reference sequence). Written as DNA, the CDR3 is TGTGCCTGTAGACAGGGTTTAGACGGGGAGCTGTTTTTT. Encoded protein: CACRQGLDGELFF.

This clone was picked up a small number of times. The chain employs TRBV1 and TRBJ2-1; the D segment call TRBD1 is taken from the table without a DNA check. TRBV1 corresponds to a pseudogene. This CDR3 comprises 15 residues. The CDR3 spells CTSSLGNRVYHEQFF. Here the CDR3 DNA reads TGCACCAGCAGCCTGGGGAACAGGGTATACCATGAGCAGTTCTTC.

The chain links TRBV14 to TRBJ2-1, with D possibly TRBD1 on 6 matching bases. V was shortened by 2 bases and J by 8 bases, with 16 bases between the two germline ends. The CDR3 length is 15 residues. Per the germline V gene, CDR1 is SGHDN and CDR2 is FVKESK. The CDR3: CASSQSRPYRDEQFF. The CDR3 DNA sequence: TGTGCCAGCAGCCAATCGAGGCCTTACAGGGATGAGCAGTTCTTC.

The chain links TRBV19 to TRBJ1-1; no clear D. This CDR3 has 13 amino acids. Looked up from germline, CDR1 is LNHDA and CDR2 is SQIVND (reference sequence). V was clipped by 5 bases and J by 1 base, with 8 bases between them. The CDR3 spells CASSSRENTEAFF. CDR3 in DNA: TGTGCCAGTAGTTCCCGGGAGAACACTGAAGCTTTCTTT. The entire variable domain, with the rest obtained from reference TRBV19 and TRBJ1-1, is as follows: DGGITQSPKYLFRKEGQNVTLSCEQNLNHDAMYWYRQDPGQGLRLIYYSQIVNDFQKGDIAEGYSVSREKKESFPLTVTSAQKNPTAFYLCASSSRENTEAFFGQGTRLTVV.